A selection of T cell receptor beta chains follows, all from one sample in a study of breast tumors, draining lymph nodes, adjacent tissues. TCRdb ran MiXCR on the multiplex PCR reads and lists one entry per CDR3 protein. The sample has around 170,000 distinct CDR3 sequences, 25% to 40% seen once. The material sequenced was axillary lymph node tissue. Source of these receptors: a female donor with breast cancer. Some clones in this sample may be carry-over from other donors' samples. Each CDR3 is given with its conserved first and last residue. Rows may omit the clone size; those that give it use once, few, many or a size class.

many,TRBV4-2,CASEAGDEQFF
many,TRBV7-9,CASSRGGGQSSVGYTF
many,TRBV5-5,CASSFRDRGVETQYF
NA,TRBV6-4,CASSDSSGGQGSPLHF
many,TRBV5-6,CASSLHSNYGYTF
NA,TRBV6-1,CASRPLQGAGSYEQYF
many,TRBV9,CASSGRDLHYNEQFF
many,TRBV12-3/TRBV12-4,CASTLGAAASYGYTF
many,TRBV2,CASSVTETQYF
many,TRBV2,CAIGQGVLGSGYTF
NA,TRBV12-3/TRBV12-4,CASRVAQQQETQYF
many,TRBV29-1,CSVTTPRTSEQYF
NA,TRBV7-9,CASGRGETDIQYF
NA,TRBV28,CASSLYGTVHSNQPQHF
many,TRBV20-1,CSARGTRLYNEQFF
NA,TRBV7-9,CASSLDWWGMNTEAFF
NA,TRBV2,CASLSRRQEALYF
NA,TRBV7-9,CASSLSLGDPYGYPF
medium-sized,TRBV7-2,CASSFTGEYYEQYF
NA,TRBV28,CASSFERPQETQYF
NA,TRBV7-4,CASSSPTSGTDTDTQYF
many,TRBV7-3,CASSLGIGDYGYTF
NA,TRBV12-3/TRBV12-4,CASSRGQPQHF
many,TRBV5-6,CASSFGQGRQPQHF
NA,TRBV3-1,CASSQDFQVPYNEQFF
many,TRBV5-1,CASSSDNNYGYTF
many,TRBV6-5,CASSPTGQRNQPQHF
many,TRBV7-7,CASSFLLAGDTDTQYF
many,TRBV15,CATSRSPGALRDTQYF
NA,TRBV7-9,CASSLGWGAIWETQYF
few,TRBV6-4,CASGPLGQGPGNNEQFF
NA,TRBV12-3/TRBV12-4,CASSATGLETQYF
NA,TRBV7-9,CASSLSSGGDEKLFF